The 27 T cell receptor beta chains given below trace back to one sample, sequenced in a study of cytomegalovirus exposure and HLA in healthy donors (dated by TCRdb to the late 2010s). The library came from the immunoSEQ multiplex PCR assay. A mixture of 60 forward primers for TCR Vbeta segments and 13 reverse primers for TCR Jbeta segments was used in the multiplex PCR. Held by TCRdb, this immuneACCESS table contains in-frame sequences only and omits some clones. Under half of the omission traces to an unresolved V gene where checked; the cause of the rest is unknown. This sample has roughly 160,000 clones in its table, and approximately 78% of those were observed once. The ten largest clonotypes hold about 2.4% of the sample. The sequencing sample was made of PBMCs. These TCRs come from a male donor in good health and CMV-seronegative.

This clone was detected once. The rearrangement joins TRBV29-1 to TRBJ2-2; TRBD2 agrees at 12 bases. The germline CDR1 and CDR2 sequences are SQVTM and ANQGSEA. The CDR3 is made up of 17 amino acids. Losses at the gene ends were 2 bases for V and 6 bases for J; bases not matched to a gene: 10. CDR3 in DNA: TGCAGCGTTGAAAAGGGCCCTAGCGGGAGGGCTTCCGGGGAGCTGTTTTTT. Protein sequence: CSVEKGPSGRASGELFF.

The V gene is TRBV15, the J gene TRBJ2-3, with 11 bases identical to TRBD2. The V and J ends lost 3 bases and 3 bases, in that order; junction bases with no gene match: 2. CDR3 length: 15 residues. Germline lookup yields CDR1 LNHNV and CDR2 YYDKDF (reference sequence). CDR3 protein: CATSSLAGGTDTQYF. The CDR3 coding sequence is TGTGCCACCAGCAGCCTAGCGGGGGGAACAGATACGCAGTATTTT.

The rearrangement uses TRBV19 and TRBJ1-1; D not certain. Germline V gene sequence: CDR1 LNHDA, CDR2 SQIVND (reference sequence). The CDR3 contains 13 residues. V was cut by 6 bases and J by 1 base, with 9 bases left in between. CDR3 coding DNA: TGTGCCAGTAGCTTCACGGGGAACACTGAAGCTTTCTTT. Its translation: CASSFTGNTEAFF.

This rearrangement joins TRBV5-1 to TRBJ1-1; D uncertain. V lost 4 bases, J lost 0 bases, and 19 bases lay in between. CDR1 is SGHRS and CDR2 is YFSETQ in the germline V gene. The CDR3 has 17 residues. The DNA of the CDR3 is TGCGCCAGCAGCGGACCCGGAGGTTCGGGAATGAACACTGAAGCTTTCTTT. Amino acid sequence: CASSGPGGSGMNTEAFF.

The V gene is TRBV5-1, the J gene TRBJ1-2, with TRBD1 matching over 8 bases. Germline CDR1 is SGHRS and CDR2 is YFSETQ. The ends lost 4 bases at V and 1 base at J; junction bases unmatched: 15. There are 18 residues in the CDR3. CDR3 DNA: TGCGCCAGCAGCAAATATGTGGGACAGGAGTCCATTAACTATGGCTACACCTTC. It encodes CASSKYVGQESINYGYTF.

This chain joins TRBV19 and TRBJ1-5; the D gene is possibly TRBD1 (6 bases). The ends were cut back, 6 bases at V and 6 bases at J, with 15 bases in the middle. CDR1 and CDR2 (germline): LNHDA, SQIVND (reference sequence). The CDR3 has 14 residues. CDR3 DNA sequence: TGTGCCAGTAGCTGGACAGAAGGGACTCAGCCCCAGCATTTT. It specifies CASSWTEGTQPQHF. Looking up the rest from reference TRBV19 and TRBJ1-5 gives the full variable domain: DGGITQSPKYLFRKEGQNVTLSCEQNLNHDAMYWYRQDPGQGLRLIYYSQIVNDFQKGDIAEGYSVSREKKESFPLTVTSAQKNPTAFYLCASSWTEGTQPQHFGDGTRLSIL.

The chain carries TRBV6-4 and TRBJ1-2; D call uncertain. With 3 bases removed from V and 8 bases from J, the gap between germline ends came to 13 bases. The CDR3 is 13 residues long. Germline CDR1 reads MRHNA; CDR2 reads SNTAGT. CDR3 nucleotides: TGTGCCAGCAGTGAAGGTCAGTTGGAGGGCTACACCTTC. Its protein product is CASSEGQLEGYTF.

This chain joins TRBV9 and TRBJ2-3; TRBD2 might be the D (6 bases). The germline V gene has CDR1 SGDLS and CDR2 YYNGEE. The ends were cut back, 4 bases at V and 1 base at J, with 16 bases in the middle. CDR3 length equals 16 residues. CDR3 in amino acids: CASSPQVTGGTDTQYF. The CDR3 coding sequence is TGTGCCAGCAGCCCACAGGTGACGGGGGGCACAGATACGCAGTATTTT.

This clone was counted between two and nine times. The V call is TRBV4-2, the J call TRBJ1-1; D ambiguous. CDR3 length: 15 residues. The V end was cut by 4 bases, the J end by 0 bases, with 12 bases between. Germline values: CDR1 LGHNA, CDR2 YNFKEQ. The CDR3 nucleotides read TGTGCCAGCAGCCCCCGGTTCGGTTTGAACACTGAAGCTTTCTTT. It codes for CASSPRFGLNTEAFF.

CDR3 nucleotide sequence: TGCGCCAGCAGCTTTCCCGGGACAGGGGAAGCCGGGGAGCTGTTTTTT. This sequence encodes CASSFPGTGEAGELFF. V and J are TRBV5-1 and TRBJ2-2; 10 bases match TRBD1. The CDR3 runs 16 residues. Germline CDR1 and CDR2: SGHRS and YFSETQ. Trimming at V came to 2 bases and at J to 6 bases, leaving 7 bases not matched to a gene.

This chain uses TRBV19 with TRBJ1-3, with 7 nucleotides matching TRBD1. J lost 3 bases, V lost 11 bases, and 13 bases had no gene match. Germline V gene lookup returns CDR1 LNHDA and CDR2 SQIVND (reference sequence). This CDR3 is built from 15 residues. The CDR3 protein is CASSETGRGGNTIYF. In DNA, the CDR3 is TGTGCCTCCTCGGAGACAGGGCGGGGTGGAAACACCATATATTTT.

J is TRBJ2-5 and V is TRBV7-6, with D unclear. The DNA end favors TRBJ2-7, so the J call may be wrong. The length of the CDR3 is 11 residues. Germline V gene data show CDR1 as SGHVS and CDR2 as FNYEAQ. CDR3 region: CASSLDYEQYF. In nucleotides, the CDR3 is TGTGCCAGCAGCCTAGATTACGAGCAGTACTTC.

In its sample, this clone was seen a few times. The chain joins TRBV10-1 to TRBJ1-5, with 10 bases identical to TRBD1. Trimming cost V 10 bases and J 0 bases; bases outside gene matches: 9. The CDR3 runs to 16 residues. Germline assignment: CDR1 WNHNN and CDR2 SYGVQD (reference sequence). Written as DNA, the CDR3 is TGCGCCACCACACGGGACAGGGGCGATAGCAATCAGCCCCAGCATTTT. Its protein product is CATTRDRGDSNQPQHF.

Details on this clone: Other DNA sequences in the sample encode the same CDR3. This chain joins TRBV7-9 and TRBJ2-7; the match to TRBD2 covers 7 bases. With V trimmed by 4 bases and J by 2 bases, 2 bases remained unmatched. This CDR3 is built from 13 residues. Germline CDR1 reads SEHNR; CDR2 reads FQNEAQ (reference sequence). The DNA of the CDR3 is TGTGCCAGCAGCTCCGGACTAGCCTACGAGCAGTACTTC. Protein: CASSSGLAYEQYF.

The genes are TRBV7-2 and TRBJ1-5, with 8 positions matching TRBD1. The J segment lost 7 bases and the V segment lost 5 bases, leaving 10 bases of the junction unmatched. The CDR3 has 15 amino acids. Germline V CDR1 and CDR2: SGHTA, FQGNSA. This CDR3 is CASSLFVTGGQPQHF. CDR3 in DNA: TGTGCCAGCAGCCTCTTCGTCACAGGGGGGCAGCCCCAGCATTTT. Full variable domain (rest looked up from reference TRBV7-2 and TRBJ1-5): GAGVSQSPSNKVTEKGKDVELRCDPISGHTALYWYRQSLGQGLEFLIYFQGNSAPDKSGLPSDRFSAERTGGSVSTLTIQRTQQEDSAVYLCASSLFVTGGQPQHFGDGTRLSIL.

The J gene is TRBJ1-1, the V gene TRBV18; D call uncertain. Germline lookup yields CDR1 KGHSH and CDR2 LQKENI. V was clipped by 2 bases and J by 4 bases, with 29 bases between them. The CDR3 has 20 residues. The CDR3: CASSPVVNSGFSSHSTEAFF. The CDR3 nucleotides read TGTGCCAGCTCACCAGTGGTAAATTCCGGGTTTTCATCCCATTCCACTGAAGCTTTCTTT.

This sequence joins TRBV7-3 and TRBJ2-7; D is perhaps TRBD2 (6 bases). The CDR3 loop spans 14 amino acids. Per the germline V gene, CDR1 is SGHTA and CDR2 is FQGTGA. V was shortened by 5 bases and J by 2 bases, with 13 bases between the two germline ends. CDR3 in DNA: TGTGCCAGCAGCCCCGGGACTTCTCCCTACGAGCAGTACTTC. It yields the protein CASSPGTSPYEQYF. Complete variable domain (other parts from reference TRBV7-3 and TRBJ2-7): GAGVSQTPSNKVTEKGKYVELRCDPISGHTALYWYRQSLGQGPEFLIYFQGTGAADDSGLPNDRFFAVRPEGSVSTLKIQRTERGDSAVYLCASSPGTSPYEQYFGPGTRLTVT.

On this clone: In the same sample, other DNA sequences code for this CDR3. The J gene is TRBJ2-2, the V gene TRBV7-9, with 7 bases matching TRBD1. Germline V gene data show CDR1 as SEHNR and CDR2 as FQNEAQ (reference sequence). With 0 bases clipped from V and 6 bases from J, the junction kept 1 base outside the gene matches. CDR3 length: 14 amino acids. This CDR3 reads CASSLAGGPGELFF. DNA for the CDR3: TGTGCCAGCAGCTTAGCAGGGGGCCCCGGGGAGCTGTTTTTT.

The chain joins TRBV5-6 to TRBJ2-5, with D tentatively TRBD1 (6 bases). Gene TRBJ2-7 matches the end of the DNA better, so the J call may be wrong. Germline CDR1 reads SGHDT; CDR2 reads YYEEEE. This CDR3 region has 16 residues. CDR3 nucleotides: TGTGCCAGCAGCTCCTCCTTACAGGGTGGGAGCTACGAGCAGTACTTC. Translation gives CASSSSLQGGSYEQYF.

The rearrangement joins TRBV5-1 to TRBJ2-5; 12 bases fit TRBD2. The CDR3 is 16 residues long. The germline gives CDR1 SGHRS, CDR2 YFSETQ. J gave up 5 bases and V 0 bases, and 5 bases lay outside the gene matches. The CDR3 nucleotides are TGCGCCAGCAGCTTGGCCGGACTAGCGGGAAGGGAGACCCAGTACTTC. It encodes CASSLAGLAGRETQYF.

The chain carries TRBV5-1 and TRBJ2-7; tentative D call: TRBD1 (6 bases). Germline loops: CDR1 SGHRS, CDR2 YFSETQ. CDR3 length equals 14 residues. Trimming took 4 bases from V and 1 from J, leaving 12 bases between them. CDR3 amino acids: CASSATGTSYEQYF. The CDR3 bases are TGCGCCAGCAGCGCGACAGGAACTTCCTACGAGCAGTACTTC.

This sequence joins TRBV9 and TRBJ2-3; 7 bases align to TRBD1. The V gene's germline CDR1 is SGDLS and CDR2 YYNGEE. Losses at the gene ends were 3 bases for V and 0 bases for J; bases not matched to a gene: 1. The CDR3 length is 14 residues. The DNA for the CDR3 is TGTGCCAGCAGCGCGGACAGGAGCACAGATACGCAGTATTTT. It codes for CASSADRSTDTQYF.

This chain links TRBV6-1 with TRBJ1-2; TRBD1 matches at 7 bases. The length of the CDR3 is 15 residues. Germline assignment: CDR1 MNHNS and CDR2 SASEGT. V lost 7 bases to trimming and J lost 4 bases; unmatched junction nucleotides: 12. CDR3 bases: TGTGCCAGCACCCGGATCCCGGGACAGTCCTATGGCTACACCTTC. It specifies CASTRIPGQSYGYTF.

The sample holds a few counts of this clone. J is TRBJ1-2 and V is TRBV10-1; 7 positions match TRBD1. The V gene's germline CDR1 is WNHNN and CDR2 SYGVQD (reference sequence). The V and J ends lost 5 bases and 4 bases, in that order; junction bases with no gene match: 4. The CDR3 covers 13 residues. The CDR3 DNA reads TGCGCCAGCAGTCCGGGACAGAGCTATGGCTACACCTTC. Translating it yields CASSPGQSYGYTF.

Concerning this clone itself: Relative to the germline gene, one junction end is altered; a read error may explain this. The V and J genes are TRBV27 and TRBJ1-2; a weak D match, TRBD1 (5 bases). The CDR3 length is 13 residues. Germline values: CDR1 MNHEY, CDR2 SMNVEV (reference sequence). Here the CDR3 reads CASSLSRVYGYPF. The CDR3 coding sequence is TGTGCCAGCAGTTTAAGCAGGGTGTATGGCTACCCCTTC.

The chain has TRBV6-1 and TRBJ2-7; the match to TRBD1 covers 7 bases. CDR3 length: 14 amino acids. V was clipped by 6 bases and J by 2 bases; unmatched bases: 7. In germline, CDR1 is MNHNS, CDR2 SASEGT. The CDR3 nucleotides read TGTGCCAGCAGATTCACAGGGGAAACCTACGAGCAGTACTTC. Translated: CASRFTGETYEQYF.

This chain uses TRBV6-6 with TRBJ2-5, with D possibly matching TRBD1 (5 bases). Trimming pared 4 bases from V and 2 bases from J, leaving 8 bases between. There are 13 residues in the CDR3. Germline V gene lookup returns CDR1 MNHNY and CDR2 SVGAGI (reference sequence). Written as DNA, the CDR3 is TGTGCCAGCAGTTCTCGACAGCAAGAGACCCAGTACTTC. It encodes CASSSRQQETQYF.